Sequencing of this TCR beta chain was carried out in a study of T cells in Graves' hyperthyroidism and ophthalmopathy. TCR beta CDR3 sequences were amplified from RNA transcripts. TCR CDR3 underwent first-round RT-PCR with the HTBI primer set. TCRdb fed the multiplex PCR reads into MiXCR, producing one record per CDR3 protein. The sample includes over 45,000 distinct CDR3 sequences, 49% of them seen just once. Trimming cost V 5 bases and J 6 bases, with 13 bases left between them. This CDR3 region has 14 residues. Looked up from germline, CDR1 is SEHNR and CDR2 is FQNEAQ (reference sequence). The specimen sequenced was peripheral blood or thyroid tissue (not recorded which). V usage is TRBV7-9 and J usage is TRBJ2-2, with a tentative D call TRBD1 (7 bases). This receptor was taken from a woman aged 50 to 60 with Graves' hyperthyroidism. The CDR3 loop is CASSRRGTAGELFF. CDR3 coding DNA: TGTGCCAGCAGCCGCCGGGGGACAGCCGGGGAGCTGTTTTTT.